The 22 T cell receptor beta chains given below trace back to one sample, sequenced in a study of cytomegalovirus exposure and HLA in healthy donors. The PCR made use of 60 Vbeta and 13 Jbeta primers. Assay used: immunoSEQ multiplex PCR; TCRdb lists only in-frame clones, some missing. This sample has 170,000 or so clones, with 70% to 90% found just once. The specimen was PBMCs. These receptors were obtained from a woman in her late teens or twenties in good health and CMV-seronegative.

This chain connects TRBV18 to TRBJ1-2; D remains unclear. Deletions cut 0 bases from V and 5 bases from J, with 7 bases between. Germline-derived CDR1 and CDR2 are KGHSH and LQKENI. The CDR3 consists of 13 residues. In DNA form, the CDR3 reads TGTGCCAGCTCACCACCGCGGCCGTATGGCTACACCTTC. Translating gives CASSPPRPYGYTF.

This CDR3 is CASSLSPSQSGYTF. CDR3 sequence (DNA): TGTGCCAGCAGTTTATCCCCTAGTCAGAGTGGCTACACCTTC. This chain uses TRBV28 with TRBJ1-2; D gene uncertain. Germline V CDR1 and CDR2: MDHEN, SYDVKM. This CDR3 spans 14 amino acids. V shed 1 base and J shed 7 bases, with 13 bases lying between them.

The rearrangement uses TRBV18 and TRBJ1-5; tentatively, D is TRBD1 (6 bases). Per the germline V gene, CDR1 is KGHSH and CDR2 is LQKENI. V dropped 6 bases and J dropped 3 bases, with 12 bases sitting between them. The CDR3 is 14 amino acids. CDR3 residues: CASSPMGANQPQHF. CDR3 in DNA: TGTGCCAGCTCTCCGATGGGGGCCAATCAGCCCCAGCATTTT.

This clone was seen only once. V is TRBV14 and J is TRBJ2-5; 7 nucleotides align to TRBD2. The end of the DNA fits TRBJ2-7 better, so the J call may be wrong. Germline-derived CDR1 and CDR2 are SGHDN and FVKESK. The CDR3 sequence is 17 residues long. The CDR3 region has the DNA TGTGCCAGCAGCCAGAGGCTAGCGGATACCCTTCCCTACGAGCAGTACTTC. Protein product: CASSQRLADTLPYEQYF.

V is TRBV5-1 and J is TRBJ2-1, with D unresolved. The germline V gene has CDR1 SGHRS and CDR2 YFSETQ. The CDR3 length is 14 residues. The V end was cut by 2 bases, the J end by 6 bases, with 12 bases between. In nucleotides, the CDR3 is TGCGCCAGCAGCTTTTACCAGCGAATCAATGAGCAGTTCTTC. It is translated as CASSFYQRINEQFF.

The chain couples TRBV27 to TRBJ2-7; the D gene is possibly TRBD2 (6 bases). Per germline, CDR1 MNHEY and CDR2 SMNVEV (reference sequence). The length of the CDR3 is 13 residues. V was cut by 0 bases and J by 5 bases, with 8 bases left in between. The CDR3 spells CASSLSRGNEQYF. The CDR3 bases are TGTGCCAGCAGTTTATCGCGGGGAAACGAGCAGTACTTC.

The rearrangement links TRBV9 to TRBJ1-1; the D gene is possibly TRBD1 (6 bases). The CDR3 length is 15 residues. V lost 5 bases and J 0 bases, leaving 14 bases between the germline ends. Germline-derived CDR1 and CDR2 are SGDLS and YYNGEE. As DNA, the CDR3 is TGTGCCAGCAGTCCGTCAGGGGCCCTGAACACTGAAGCTTTCTTT. Encoded protein: CASSPSGALNTEAFF.

Notes on this clone: Other DNA sequences within the sample encode an identical CDR3. The V call is TRBV6-5, the J call TRBJ1-1; D perhaps matches TRBD1 (6 bases). The CDR3 loop spans 12 amino acids. The germline gives CDR1 MNHEY, CDR2 SVGAGI. The V end was cut by 2 bases, the J end by 8 bases, with 9 bases between. The CDR3 sequence is CASSYGGSEAFF. In DNA, the CDR3 is TGTGCCAGCAGTTACGGGGGCTCAGAAGCTTTCTTT.

A single count supports this clone. The chain recombines TRBV15 with TRBJ2-1; 9 positions match TRBD2. Trimming at V came to 0 bases and at J to 0 bases, leaving 24 bases not matched to a gene. Germline V gene lookup returns CDR1 LNHNV and CDR2 YYDKDF (reference sequence). This CDR3 has 24 amino acids. The DNA of the CDR3 is TGTGCCACCAGCAGAGACTTTAGACAGGGAACTCTGCGGGGGGGGAGGGGCTCCTACAATGAGCAGTTCTTC. This gives the protein CATSRDFRQGTLRGGRGSYNEQFF.

This clone was counted a single time. J is TRBJ1-2 and V is TRBV6-4; D is possibly TRBD1 (6 bases). V lost 4 bases and J 4 bases, leaving 16 bases between the germline ends. Germline V CDR1 and CDR2: MRHNA, SNTAGT. The CDR3 sequence is 15 residues long. The CDR3 reads CASSAEQGWSYGYTF. The CDR3 DNA sequence: TGTGCCAGCAGTGCCGAACAGGGTTGGAGCTATGGCTACACCTTC.

The J gene is TRBJ1-3, the V gene TRBV28, with no clear D. The CDR3 covers 12 residues. The V gene's germline CDR1 is MDHEN and CDR2 SYDVKM. Deletions cut 5 bases from V and 8 bases from J, with 10 bases between. The CDR3 sequence: CASSPPTDTIYF. DNA of the CDR3: TGTGCCAGCAGTCCCCCCACGGACACCATATATTTT.

This sequence joins TRBV30 and TRBJ1-2; weak D call: TRBD1 (5 bases). CDR1 and CDR2 from the germline V gene are GTSNPN and SVGIG (reference sequence). The CDR3 runs to 12 residues. The V end lost 5 bases, the J end lost 3 bases, and 10 bases lay between the germline ends. The CDR3 nucleotides are TGTGCCTGGGCGGGAGGGGACTATGGCTACACCTTC. It codes for CAWAGGDYGYTF.

The V and J genes are TRBV10-1 and TRBJ1-1; 8 bases match TRBD1. Trimming at V came to 4 bases and at J to 4 bases, leaving 5 bases not matched to a gene. The CDR3 loop spans 14 amino acids. CDR1 and CDR2 from the germline V gene are WNHNN and SYGVQD (reference sequence). CDR3 region: CASSVQGEGTEAFF. DNA for the CDR3: TGCGCCAGCAGTGTACAGGGGGAAGGCACTGAAGCTTTCTTT.

The gene calls are TRBV4-2 and TRBJ2-1; possibly TRBD2 for D (6 bases). V gave up 1 base and J gave up 4 bases, with 11 bases separating them. The CDR3 is 15 amino acids. Germline V gives CDR1 LGHNA, CDR2 YNFKEQ. This CDR3 is CASSQGLVEYNEQFF. CDR3 in DNA: TGTGCCAGCAGCCAAGGACTAGTGGAGTACAATGAGCAGTTCTTC.

The CDR3 protein is CASSADRGSEQYF. The CDR3, as DNA: TGTGCCAGCAGTGCTGACAGGGGAAGCGAGCAGTACTTC. The chain combines TRBV2 with TRBJ2-7, with 8 bases fitting TRBD1. Trimming took 4 bases from V and 6 from J; bases not matched to a gene: 5. The CDR3 extends over 13 amino acids. The germline V gene encodes CDR1 SNHLY and CDR2 FYNNEI.

The chain links TRBV6-4 to TRBJ1-2; 10 nucleotides align to TRBD1. The germline gives CDR1 MRHNA, CDR2 SNTAGT. The CDR3 loop spans 13 amino acids. The J segment lost 7 bases and the V segment lost 6 bases, leaving 5 bases of the junction unmatched. The CDR3 here is CASRATGGFGYTF. CDR3 DNA: TGTGCCAGCAGGGCGACAGGGGGCTTTGGCTACACCTTC.

The CDR3 DNA follows: TGTGCCTGGAGAAGAGACGGGGAGCAGTACTTC. Translating it yields CAWRRDGEQYF. The J gene is TRBJ2-7, the V gene TRBV30; D remains unclear. V dropped 3 bases and J dropped 7 bases, with 10 bases sitting between them. This CDR3 comprises 11 residues. Germline V gene data show CDR1 as GTSNPN and CDR2 as SVGIG (reference sequence).

The chain is built from TRBV10-3 and TRBJ1-6; D is perhaps TRBD1 (5 bases). V was pared by 6 bases and J by 7 bases, with 16 bases between. The germline V gene has CDR1 ENHRY and CDR2 SYGVKD. CDR3 length: 15 amino acids. The CDR3 nucleotides are TGTGCCATCAGGGCAGGACAAGCTCCAAATTCACCCCTCCACTTT. Amino acids: CAIRAGQAPNSPLHF.

The chain combines TRBV6-1 with TRBJ2-7; the match to TRBD2 covers 8 bases. CDR3 length: 15 residues. Germline assignment: CDR1 MNHNS and CDR2 SASEGT. The V segment lost 7 bases and the J segment 3 bases; nucleotides outside the gene matches: 11. The CDR3 nucleotides read TGTGCCAGCACCCGAAGGGGGACTAGTTTCTACGAGCAGTACTTC. Translation: CASTRRGTSFYEQYF.

The chain has TRBV28 and TRBJ2-7; no definite D call. This CDR3 contains 13 residues. Germline V gives CDR1 MDHEN, CDR2 SYDVKM. V was trimmed by 5 bases and J by 2 bases, leaving 10 bases between them. This chain's CDR3 is CASSPPSPYEQYF. The CDR3 DNA follows: TGTGCCAGCAGTCCTCCCTCCCCCTACGAGCAGTACTTC.

This clone showed up just a few times. The chain carries TRBV19 and TRBJ1-5; D is unresolved. The CDR3 is 14 amino acids. Germline assignment: CDR1 LNHDA and CDR2 SQIVND (reference sequence). V was cut by 5 bases and J by 3 bases, with 11 bases left in between. The CDR3: CASSLGAPNQPQHF. The CDR3 coding sequence is TGTGCCAGTAGTTTAGGAGCCCCCAATCAGCCCCAGCATTTT.

The genes are TRBV6-5 and TRBJ1-4; 7 nucleotides align to TRBD1. Per germline, CDR1 MNHEY and CDR2 SVGAGI. The CDR3 runs to 14 residues. V lost 6 bases, J lost 8 bases, and 9 bases stayed unmatched. This CDR3 is CASRSTGVREKLFF. CDR3 nucleotides: TGTGCCAGCAGATCTACAGGGGTACGGGAAAAACTGTTTTTT.